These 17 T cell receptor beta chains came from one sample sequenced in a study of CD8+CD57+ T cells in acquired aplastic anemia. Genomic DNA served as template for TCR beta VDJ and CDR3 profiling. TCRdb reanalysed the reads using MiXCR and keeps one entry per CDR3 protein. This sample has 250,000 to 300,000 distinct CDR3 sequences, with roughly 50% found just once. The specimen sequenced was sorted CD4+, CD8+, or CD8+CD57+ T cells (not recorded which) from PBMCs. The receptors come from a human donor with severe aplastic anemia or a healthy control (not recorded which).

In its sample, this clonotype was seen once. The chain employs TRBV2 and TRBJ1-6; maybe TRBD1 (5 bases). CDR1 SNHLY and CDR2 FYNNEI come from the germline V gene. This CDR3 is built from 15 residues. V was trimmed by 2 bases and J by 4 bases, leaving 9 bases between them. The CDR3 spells CASSELTVYNSPLHF. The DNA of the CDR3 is TGTGCCAGCAGTGAATTGACAGTGTATAATTCACCCCTCCACTTT.

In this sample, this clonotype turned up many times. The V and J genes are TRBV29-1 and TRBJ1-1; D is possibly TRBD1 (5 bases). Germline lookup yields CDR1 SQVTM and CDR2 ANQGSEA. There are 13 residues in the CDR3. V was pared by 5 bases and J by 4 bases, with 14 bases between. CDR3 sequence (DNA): TGCAGCGTTCAGGGAGGGTTGGGCACTGAAGCTTTCTTT. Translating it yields CSVQGGLGTEAFF.

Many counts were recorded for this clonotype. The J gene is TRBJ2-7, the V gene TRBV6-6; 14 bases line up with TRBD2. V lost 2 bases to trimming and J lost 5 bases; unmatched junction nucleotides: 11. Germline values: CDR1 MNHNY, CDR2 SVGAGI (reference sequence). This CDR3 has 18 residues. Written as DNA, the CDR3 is TGTGCCAGCAGTTACAGGACCCTCAGGACTAGCGGGGGGAACGAGCAGTACTTC. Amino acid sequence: CASSYRTLRTSGGNEQYF.

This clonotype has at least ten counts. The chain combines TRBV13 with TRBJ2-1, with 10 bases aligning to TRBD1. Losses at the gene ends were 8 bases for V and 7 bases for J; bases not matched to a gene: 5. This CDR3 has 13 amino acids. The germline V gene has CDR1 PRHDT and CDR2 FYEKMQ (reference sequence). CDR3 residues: CASGQGGENEQFF. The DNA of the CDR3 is TGTGCCAGCGGACAGGGGGGTGAAAATGAGCAGTTCTTC.

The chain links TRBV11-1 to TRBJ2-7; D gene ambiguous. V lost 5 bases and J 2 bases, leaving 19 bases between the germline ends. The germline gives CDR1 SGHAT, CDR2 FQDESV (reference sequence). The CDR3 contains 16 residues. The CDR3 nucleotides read TGTGCCAGCAGCCACCGAGTTGGACCCACGACCTACGAGCAGTACTTC. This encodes CASSHRVGPTTYEQYF.

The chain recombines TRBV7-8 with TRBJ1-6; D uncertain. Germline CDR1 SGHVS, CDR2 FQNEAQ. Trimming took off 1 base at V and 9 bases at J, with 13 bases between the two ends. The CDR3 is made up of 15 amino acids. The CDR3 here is CASSLDLVPSSPLHF. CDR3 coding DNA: TGTGCCAGCAGCTTAGACTTGGTACCGAGTTCACCCCTCCACTTT.

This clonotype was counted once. The chain's CDR3 is CASSQDSEYEQYF. In DNA form, the CDR3 reads TGTGCCAGCAGCCAAGATTCAGAATACGAGCAGTACTTC. The V call is TRBV5-5, the J call TRBJ2-7; D remains unclear. Germline values: CDR1 SGHKS, CDR2 YYEKEE (reference sequence). The CDR3 consists of 13 residues. Deletions cut 4 bases from V and 4 bases from J, with 12 bases between.

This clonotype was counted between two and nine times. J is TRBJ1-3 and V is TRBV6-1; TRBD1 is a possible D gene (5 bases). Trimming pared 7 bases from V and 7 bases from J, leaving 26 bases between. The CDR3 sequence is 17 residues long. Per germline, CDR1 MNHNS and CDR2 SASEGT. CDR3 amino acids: CASNTFGTLLKGNTIYF. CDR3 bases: TGTGCCAGCAACACCTTCGGGACGCTACTAAAGGGGAACACCATATATTTT.

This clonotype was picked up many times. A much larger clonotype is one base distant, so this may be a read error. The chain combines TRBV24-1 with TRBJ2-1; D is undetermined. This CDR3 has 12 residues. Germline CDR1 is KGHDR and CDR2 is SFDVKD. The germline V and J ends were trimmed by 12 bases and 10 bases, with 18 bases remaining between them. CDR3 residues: CAADDKIGEQFF. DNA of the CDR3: TGTGCCGCCGACGACAAAATCGGGGAGCAGTTCTTC.

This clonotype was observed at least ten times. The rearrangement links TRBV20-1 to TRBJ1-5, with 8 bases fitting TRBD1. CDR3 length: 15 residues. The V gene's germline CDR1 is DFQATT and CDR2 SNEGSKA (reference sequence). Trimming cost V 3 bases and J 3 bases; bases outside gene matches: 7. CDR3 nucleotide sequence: TGCAGTGCTAGTCTACAGGGGGGTATCAATCAGCCCCAGCATTTT. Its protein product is CSASLQGGINQPQHF.

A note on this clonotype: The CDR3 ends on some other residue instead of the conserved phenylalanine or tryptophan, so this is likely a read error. The CDR3, as DNA: TGTGCCAGCAGCTTGAGCGCAGCAGGGGATACGCAGTATCTT. Translated: CASSLSAAGDTQYL. The chain links TRBV5-5 to TRBJ2-3; D is possibly TRBD1 (5 bases). CDR3 length: 14 amino acids. Germline CDR1 and CDR2: SGHKS and YYEKEE (reference sequence). V was shortened by 1 base and J by 6 bases, with 12 bases between the two germline ends.

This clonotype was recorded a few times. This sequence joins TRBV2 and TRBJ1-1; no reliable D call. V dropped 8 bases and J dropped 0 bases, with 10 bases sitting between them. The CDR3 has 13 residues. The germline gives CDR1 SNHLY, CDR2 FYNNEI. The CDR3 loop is CASHLSMNTEAFF. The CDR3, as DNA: TGTGCCAGCCATCTTTCGATGAACACTGAAGCTTTCTTT.

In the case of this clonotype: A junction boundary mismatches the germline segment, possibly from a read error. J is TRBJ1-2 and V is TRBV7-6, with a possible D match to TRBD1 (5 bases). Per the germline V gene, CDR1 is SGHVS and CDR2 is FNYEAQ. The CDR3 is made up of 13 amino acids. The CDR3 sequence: CASSLGGVVSLVF. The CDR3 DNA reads TGTGCCAGCAGCTTAGGGGGGGTTGTAAGTTTGGTCTTC.

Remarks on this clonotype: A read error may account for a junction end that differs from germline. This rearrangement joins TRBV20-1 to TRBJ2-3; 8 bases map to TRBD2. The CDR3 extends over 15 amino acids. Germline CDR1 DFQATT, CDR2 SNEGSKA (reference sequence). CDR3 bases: TGCAGTGCTAGAGCCCTAGCGGGCACCACAGATACGCATTATTTT. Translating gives CSARALAGTTDTHYF.

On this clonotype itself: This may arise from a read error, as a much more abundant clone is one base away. DNA of the CDR3: TGTGCCAGCAGCCGGGGGGTTCTCACAGATACGCAGTGTTTT. This translates into CASSRGVLTDTQCF. This chain joins TRBV6-5 and TRBJ2-3, with 7 nucleotides matching TRBD2. Looked up from germline, CDR1 is MNHEY and CDR2 is SVGAGI. CDR3 length: 14 residues.

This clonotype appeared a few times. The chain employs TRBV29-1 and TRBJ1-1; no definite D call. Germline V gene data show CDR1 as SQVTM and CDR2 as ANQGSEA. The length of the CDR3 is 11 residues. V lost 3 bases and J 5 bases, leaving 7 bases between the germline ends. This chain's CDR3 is CSVEWITEAFF. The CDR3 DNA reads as TGCAGCGTTGAGTGGATAACTGAAGCTTTCTTT.

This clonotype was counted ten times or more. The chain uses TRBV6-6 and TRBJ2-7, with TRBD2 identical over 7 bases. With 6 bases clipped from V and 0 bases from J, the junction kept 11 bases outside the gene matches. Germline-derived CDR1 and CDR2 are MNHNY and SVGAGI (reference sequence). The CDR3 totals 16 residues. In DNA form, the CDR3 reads TGTGCCAGCAGAGGCTCCCAGCGGGGCAACTCCTACGAGCAGTACTTC. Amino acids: CASRGSQRGNSYEQYF.